The 14 T cell receptor beta chains presented below share a single source sample, sequenced in a study of T cell changes during pregnancy in multiple sclerosis. Libraries were prepared by immunoSEQ multiplex PCR; TCRdb keeps only in-frame clonotypes and omits some of them. Altogether 91,000 or so clones are present, approximately 95% being singletons, with the ten largest covering almost 1%. The sample in question was peripheral blood, obtained after pregnancy. These receptors were taken from a female donor with multiple sclerosis, enrolled in a pregnancy study.

This clone occurred a few times. This chain links TRBV18 with TRBJ1-4, with D uncertain. The length of the CDR3 is 14 residues. Trimming cost V 2 bases and J 4 bases, with 8 bases left between them. Germline CDR1 is KGHSH and CDR2 is LQKENI. CDR3 in amino acids: CASSPGGGNEKLFF. The CDR3 bases are TGTGCCAGCTCACCAGGAGGCGGTAATGAAAAACTGTTTTTT.

The chain recombines TRBV19 with TRBJ2-7; perhaps TRBD2 as D (6 bases). V lost 5 bases and J lost 3, with 11 bases in between. The CDR3 length is 13 residues. Germline lookup yields CDR1 LNHDA and CDR2 SQIVND (reference sequence). The CDR3 DNA follows: TGTGCCAGTAGTGTCCGGGACTTCTACGAGCAGTACTTC. It encodes CASSVRDFYEQYF.

This sequence joins TRBV7-9 and TRBJ1-1; 7 nucleotides align to TRBD1. V was pared by 3 bases and J by 2 bases, with 3 bases of the junction left unmatched. The CDR3 covers 14 residues. Germline V gene lookup returns CDR1 SEHNR and CDR2 FQNEAQ (reference sequence). The CDR3 DNA reads as TGTGCCAGCAGCTTGGGACAGACAAACACTGAAGCTTTCTTT. It is translated as CASSLGQTNTEAFF. The full variable domain, rest sourced from reference TRBV7-9 and TRBJ1-1, is DTGVSQNPRHKITKRGQNVTFRCDPISEHNRLYWYRQTLGQGPEFLTYFQNEAQLEKSRLLSDRFSAERPKGSFSTLEIQRTEQGDSAMYLCASSLGQTNTEAFFGQGTRLTVV.

The chain recombines TRBV28 with TRBJ2-2; D is ambiguous. The CDR3 is made up of 13 amino acids. Trimming removed 2 bases from V and 1 base from J, with 2 bases in between. Germline CDR1 reads MDHEN; CDR2 reads SYDVKM. DNA for the CDR3: TGTGCCAGCAGTTTACAGAACACCGGGGAGCTGTTTTTT. Protein product: CASSLQNTGELFF.

This clone has a single count. The chain couples TRBV19 to TRBJ2-1; D unclear. The V gene lost 5 bases and the J gene lost 2 bases, with 16 bases spanning the gap. Germline CDR1 LNHDA, CDR2 SQIVND (reference sequence). CDR3 size: 16 residues. Written as DNA, the CDR3 is TGTGCCAGTAGTGCCTCTAGAATGGTTACCTACAATGAGCAGTTCTTC. Translated, it gives CASSASRMVTYNEQFF.

The chain has TRBV6-4 and TRBJ2-1; 8 bases match TRBD1. Trimming at V came to 5 bases and at J to 7 bases, leaving 7 bases not matched to a gene. The CDR3 totals 14 residues. From germline, CDR1 is MRHNA and CDR2 SNTAGT. This CDR3 reads CASSRNRGVNEQFF. CDR3 in DNA: TGTGCCAGCAGTCGAAACAGGGGGGTAAATGAGCAGTTCTTC.

The chain carries TRBV19 and TRBJ1-3; D gene unclear. V was shortened by 3 bases and J by 0 bases, with 3 bases between the two germline ends. The germline gives CDR1 LNHDA, CDR2 SQIVND (reference sequence). The CDR3 length is 13 residues. CDR3 sequence reads: CASSMSSGNTIYF. CDR3 bases: TGTGCCAGTAGTATGAGCTCTGGAAACACCATATATTTT.

This rearrangement joins TRBV19 to TRBJ2-7; D gene ambiguous. Trimming removed 3 bases from V and 0 bases from J, with 9 bases in between. Germline values: CDR1 LNHDA, CDR2 SQIVND (reference sequence). The length of the CDR3 is 14 residues. In nucleotides, the CDR3 is TGTGCCAGTAGTATTGATACATTCTCCTACGAGCAGTACTTC. Protein sequence: CASSIDTFSYEQYF.

This chain uses TRBV4-1 with TRBJ1-2; D perhaps matches TRBD1 (5 bases). V lost 1 base to trimming and J lost 2 bases, with 14 bases between them. From germline, CDR1 is MGHRA and CDR2 YSYEKL. CDR3 length: 16 amino acids. Written as DNA, the CDR3 is TGCGCCAGCAGCCAAGTTCCCCAGGGACTCAACTATGGCTACACCTTC. Protein sequence: CASSQVPQGLNYGYTF.

This clone occurred a few times. The CDR3 reads CAWSVSTGMAFF. CDR3 DNA: TGTGCCTGGAGTGTATCGACCGGGATGGCTTTCTTT. V is TRBV30 and J is TRBJ1-1; D remains ambiguous. The CDR3 has 12 amino acids. The germline V gene has CDR1 GTSNPN and CDR2 SVGIG (reference sequence). The ends were cut back, 0 bases at V and 11 bases at J, with 13 bases in the middle.

This clone was seen a few times. V usage is TRBV7-9 and J usage is TRBJ2-3; tentatively, D is TRBD1 (6 bases). Germline V lookup: CDR1 SEHNR, CDR2 FQNEAQ (reference sequence). The CDR3 spans 14 residues. V dropped 0 bases and J dropped 5 bases, with 9 bases sitting between them. The CDR3 is CASSLATGRDTQYF. The CDR3, as DNA: TGTGCCAGCAGCTTAGCAACAGGGAGAGATACGCAGTATTTT.

This clone was recorded once. This sequence joins TRBV10-3 and TRBJ2-6; possible D gene TRBD1, 5 bases. The CDR3 runs to 16 residues. Germline loops: CDR1 ENHRY, CDR2 SYGVKD. The V and J ends lost 3 bases and 0 bases respectively, with 9 bases between them. This CDR3 is CAISEGAPSGANVLTF. CDR3 sequence (DNA): TGTGCCATCAGTGAAGGGGCCCCCTCTGGGGCCAACGTCCTGACTTTC.

The chain uses TRBV28 and TRBJ2-1, with 8 bases matching TRBD2. There are 17 residues in the CDR3. V shed 4 bases and J 0 bases; nucleotides not matched to a gene: 8. Germline-derived CDR1 and CDR2 are MDHEN and SYDVKM. The CDR3 DNA reads as TGTGCCAGCAGTTCACCGACTAGCGCGAGCTCCTACAATGAGCAGTTCTTC. Amino acid sequence: CASSSPTSASSYNEQFF.

The rearrangement joins TRBV7-6 to TRBJ1-4; no definite D call. The CDR3 covers 15 residues. Per germline, CDR1 SGHVS and CDR2 FNYEAQ. V was clipped by 4 bases and J by 4 bases, with 13 bases between them. The chain's CDR3 is CASSSRVNYNEKLFF. The CDR3 DNA reads as TGTGCCAGCAGCTCGAGGGTCAACTATAATGAAAAACTGTTTTTT.